A selection of T cell receptor beta chains follows, all from one sample in a study of T cells in Graves' hyperthyroidism and ophthalmopathy. Using its own MiXCR run on the multiplex PCR reads, TCRdb lists one record per CDR3 protein. The data contain approximately 600,000 distinct CDR3 sequences, approximately 15% of them singletons. What was sequenced was blood. The receptors were sampled from a young woman with Graves' ophthalmopathy. Both conserved end residues are part of each CDR3. The order of the fields is V gene, CDR3 length, clone size, J gene, CDR3 protein. Clone size is stated in some rows and not others, as once, few, many or a class when expanded.

>TRBV7-2|16|-|TRBJ1-1
CASSFPGALRDTEAFF
>TRBV12-5|14|few|TRBJ2-3
CASGLPPRGGTQYF
>TRBV20-1|14|many|TRBJ2-3
CSARDVTKADTQYF
>TRBV2|14|few|TRBJ1-5
CASSGQGGAQPQHF
>TRBV6-1|15|many|TRBJ2-4
CASSVEDRAMGIQYF
>TRBV27|15|many|TRBJ2-7
CASSLDRSSPYEQYF
>TRBV7-2|16|many|TRBJ2-7
CASSVSASGGAYEQYF
>TRBV20-1|12|-|TRBJ2-5
CSARYGEETQYF
>TRBV4-1|15|few|TRBJ1-6
CASSQGQGIGSPLHF
>TRBV3-1|13|many|TRBJ1-2
CASSPSGGHGYTF
>TRBV27|13|many|TRBJ2-4
CASSRDSKNIQYF
>TRBV28|12|many|TRBJ1-2
CASMWQGYGYTF
>TRBV7-9|17|-|TRBJ2-5
CASSPRLAGAPGETQYF
>TRBV25-1|15|few|TRBJ2-1
CASSELGQLYNEQFF
>TRBV19|17|few|TRBJ1-5
CASSINPGSTSNQPQHF
>TRBV30|13|many|TRBJ1-1
CAWSPQENTEAFF
>TRBV11-2|15|many|TRBJ2-1
CASSLDRGLLNEQFF
>TRBV13|16|many|TRBJ2-1
CASSLRGLAGYNEQFF
>TRBV18|15|few|TRBJ1-5
CASSPRRDNYQPQHF
>TRBV14|12|-|TRBJ2-1
CASSYSVVGQFF
>TRBV19|14|-|TRBJ1-1
CASSGGQGWTEAFF
>TRBV20-1|16|many|TRBJ1-2
CSARDPPLQRAYGYTF
>TRBV6-2/TRBV6-3|13|-|TRBJ1-1
CASIWGLNTEAFF
>TRBV6-4|16|-|TRBJ1-5
CASSALGQGASQPQHF
>TRBV15|15|-|TRBJ1-1
CATSGLEGANTEAFF
>TRBV6-1|14|many|TRBJ2-7
CASSTGTASYEQYF
>TRBV30|13|-|TRBJ2-1
CAWSEGGYNEQFF
>TRBV5-1|13|-|TRBJ1-1
CASSLTARGEAFF